This TCR beta chain was sequenced for a study of shared T cell receptors in the human thymus. This clone was seen once. Assay: immunoSEQ multiplex PCR; the TCRdb copy retains only in-frame clones and omits some. The table shows 720,000 or so clones, with 70% to 90% occurring only once. This sample was shared with a second study, whose subject was human thymus T cells. From that study: The people who donated were healthy Finnish babies having corrective surgery for congenital heart defects. Corrective heart surgery yielded the resections from which the thymus tissue came. What appeared biased in thymic and blood repertoires was the usage of V and J genes. What related research reported was that thymic repertoires overlapped highly among unrelated individuals.

This receptor was identified in a girl under three years old with a congenital heart defect. The source material was thymocytes.

CDR3 sequence reads: CASRPNFARGPDSSTDTQYF. Here the CDR3 DNA reads TGTGCCAGCAGGCCCAATTTCGCCAGGGGACCTGACTCTAGCACAGATACGCAGTATTTT. The chain is built from TRBV28 and TRBJ2-3, with D possibly being TRBD1 (6 bases). Germline V CDR1 and CDR2: MDHEN, SYDVKM. The CDR3 covers 20 residues. Trimming removed 6 bases from V and 0 bases from J, with 28 bases in between.